One sample yielded the 19 T cell receptor beta chains listed below, sequenced in a study of response to subunit inactivated influenza vaccine. Using its own MiXCR run on the RT-PCR reads, TCRdb lists one record per CDR3 protein. The table has a few hundred thousand distinct CDR3 sequences, approximately 23% seen once. Material: PBMCs from blood, obtained about 19 months after vaccination. Source of these receptors: a man between 50 and 69 years old who received an inactivated influenza vaccine.

The rearrangement links TRBV3-1 to TRBJ2-7, with D unclear. V lost 0 bases and J 4 bases, leaving 7 bases between the germline ends. Germline CDR1 is LGHDT and CDR2 is YNNKEL (reference sequence). There are 13 residues in the CDR3. CDR3 sequence: CASSQELGYEQYF. As DNA, the CDR3 is TGTGCCAGCAGCCAAGAGCTAGGATACGAGCAGTACTTC.

This clonotype was seen a few times. The DNA is omitted, as the CDR3 cannot be located on it reliably, and the CDR3 follows TCRdb's listing. The rearrangement joins TRBV5-5 to TRBJ1-4; TRBD1, the table's D call, lacks a check against the DNA. The CDR3 totals 18 residues, both ends included. The germline gives CDR1 SGHKS, CDR2 YYEKEE (reference sequence). CDR3 residues: CASNAGHTPATNEKLFFF.

This clonotype was counted ten times or more. The V call is TRBV29-1, the J call TRBJ1-2; 9 nucleotides align to TRBD1. CDR3 length: 15 residues. V shed 4 bases and J 3 bases; nucleotides not matched to a gene: 9. The V gene's germline CDR1 is SQVTM and CDR2 ANQGSEA. The chain's CDR3 is CSVVPTGGADYGYTF. For the CDR3, the DNA is TGCAGCGTTGTCCCAACAGGGGGCGCAGACTATGGCTACACCTTC.

Ten or more counts support this clonotype. The chain uses TRBV28 and TRBJ1-1, with 9 bases identical to TRBD1. V was pared by 1 base and J by 10 bases, with 10 bases of the junction left unmatched. The germline CDR1 and CDR2 sequences are MDHEN and SYDVKM. CDR3 size: 15 residues. The CDR3 nucleotides are TGTGCCAGCAGTTTATACGGACAGGGGTCCCAATCAGCTTTCTTT. It yields the protein CASSLYGQGSQSAFF.

DNA of the CDR3: TGTGCCAGCAGTTACCCCGGGACAGGGGAGAACACTGAAGCTTTCTTT. The encoded protein is CASSYPGTGENTEAFF. V gene TRBV6-5 combines with J gene TRBJ1-1, with 10 positions matching TRBD1. Germline trimming cut 2 bases from V and 1 base from J; bases unmatched to any gene: 4. The CDR3 sequence is 16 residues long. The germline V gene encodes CDR1 MNHEY and CDR2 SVGAGI.

J is TRBJ1-1 and V is TRBV4-3, with D perhaps TRBD1 (6 bases). The CDR3 spans 16 residues. From germline, CDR1 is LGHNA and CDR2 YSLEER. V shed 7 bases and J shed 2 bases, with 20 bases lying between them. The CDR3 sequence: CASTPSGGLQNTEAFF. The CDR3 DNA reads as TGCGCCAGCACCCCTTCGGGGGGCCTCCAAAACACTGAAGCTTTCTTT.

This clonotype was seen only a few times. This sequence joins TRBV29-1 and TRBJ1-1; D may be TRBD1 (5 bases). The CDR3 extends over 13 amino acids. Deletions cut 6 bases from V and 1 base from J, with 12 bases between. Germline assignment: CDR1 SQVTM and CDR2 ANQGSEA. The CDR3, as DNA: TGCAGCGTGGACGGCGGGGGGAACACTGAAGCTTTCTTT. This encodes CSVDGGGNTEAFF.

This clonotype was seen a few times. The chain has TRBV4-3 and TRBJ2-7; D could derive from TRBD1 or TRBD2 (6 bases each). CDR1 and CDR2 (germline): LGHNA, YSLEER. V was cut by 4 bases and J by 4 bases, with 17 bases left in between. The CDR3 length is 15 residues. In DNA, the CDR3 is TGCGCCAGCAGCCTCAGCATCGGGGGACATTACGAGCAGTACTTC. Its protein product is CASSLSIGGHYEQYF.

The CDR3 coding sequence is TGTGCCAGCAGTTACGAGAAGAGAGATACGCAGCATTTT. Its protein product is CASSYEKRDTQHF. This chain connects TRBV6-2 or TRBV6-3 to TRBJ2-3; the D is unclear. The closer fit of TRBJ1-5 to the DNA end suggests the J call may be wrong. The CDR3 spans 13 residues. Germline CDR1 reads MNHEY; CDR2 reads SVGEGT.

This chain joins TRBV11-1 and TRBJ2-5; no reliable D call. The germline V gene has CDR1 SGHAT and CDR2 FQDESV (reference sequence). This CDR3 has 14 amino acids. With 5 bases removed from V and 2 bases from J, the gap between germline ends came to 12 bases. In DNA, the CDR3 is TGTGCCAGCAGCCTTAGCCCTCAGCAAGAGACCCAGTACTTC. It codes for CASSLSPQQETQYF.

The chain links TRBV6-1 to TRBJ1-5; maybe TRBD1 (6 bases). The CDR3 extends over 15 amino acids. From germline, CDR1 is MNHNS and CDR2 SASEGT. Trimming removed 9 bases from V and 3 bases from J, with 18 bases in between. The chain's CDR3 is CASQRRDIPNQPQHF. The CDR3 DNA reads as TGTGCCAGTCAAAGAAGGGACATTCCCAATCAGCCCCAGCATTTT.

The rearrangement links TRBV6-1 to TRBJ2-7, with 12 positions matching TRBD2. This CDR3 contains 14 residues. Per the germline V gene, CDR1 is MNHNS and CDR2 is SASEGT. The trim removed 7 bases at V and 6 bases at J, leaving 7 bases unmatched. The CDR3 loop reads CASTSGRALSEQYF. Here the CDR3 DNA reads TGTGCCAGCACTAGCGGGAGGGCCTTAAGCGAGCAGTACTTC.

This clonotype was counted only a few times. This chain connects TRBV10-2 to TRBJ1-5; D is ambiguous. CDR3 length: 14 residues. The germline V gene has CDR1 WSHSY and CDR2 SAAADI. V was clipped by 0 bases and J by 7 bases, with 10 bases between them. Written as DNA, the CDR3 is TGCGCCAGCAGTGAGTCCGCAGGTTTCCAGCCCCAGCATTTT. It translates to CASSESAGFQPQHF.

This clonotype was observed a handful of times. V usage is TRBV20-1 and J usage is TRBJ1-6, with D tentatively TRBD1 (6 bases). The CDR3 extends over 13 amino acids. The V gene's germline CDR1 is DFQATT and CDR2 SNEGSKA (reference sequence). V was trimmed by 6 bases and J by 10 bases, leaving 16 bases between them. The CDR3 spells CSASGTRRSPLHF. CDR3 nucleotides: TGCAGTGCGTCCGGGACACGAAGATCACCCCTCCACTTT.

This clonotype has just a few counts. The chain combines TRBV7-2 with TRBJ1-2; 9 bases agree with TRBD1. The CDR3 extends over 16 amino acids. The V segment lost 1 base and the J segment 2 bases; nucleotides outside the gene matches: 5. Germline lookup yields CDR1 SGHTA and CDR2 FQGNSA. CDR3 nucleotide sequence: TGTGCCAGCAGCTTAGACCACAGGGGGCGAAACTATGGCTACACCTTC. Encoded protein: CASSLDHRGRNYGYTF.

This clonotype was counted ten times or more. The chain joins TRBV6-5 to TRBJ1-4; possible D gene TRBD1, 6 bases. Trimming left V 1 base short and J 7 bases short, with 13 bases between. The CDR3 spans 15 residues. Germline V gene data show CDR1 as MNHEY and CDR2 as SVGAGI. CDR3 nucleotides: TGTGCCAGCAGTTACTATCTGGGGGCGGGTGAAAAACTGTTTTTT. It specifies CASSYYLGAGEKLFF.

J is TRBJ1-2 and V is TRBV6-1; no reliable D call. This CDR3 has 14 amino acids. In germline, CDR1 is MNHNS, CDR2 SASEGT. V lost 7 bases, J lost 7 bases, and 19 bases lay in between. Here the CDR3 DNA reads TGTGCCAGCACTCCCGGACGGTATCCCACTGGCTACACCTTC. Translation: CASTPGRYPTGYTF.

This chain joins TRBV4-3 and TRBJ2-2; 8 nucleotides match TRBD2. Trimming took 7 bases from V and 5 from J; bases not matched to a gene: 6. CDR3 size: 14 residues. Germline loops: CDR1 LGHNA, CDR2 YSLEER. CDR3: CASTSGGSTGELFF. CDR3 sequence (DNA): TGCGCCAGCACCTCGGGGGGGAGTACCGGGGAGCTGTTTTTT.

This clonotype has more than one count but fewer than ten. The rearrangement uses TRBV10-3 and TRBJ2-7; D not certain. Germline CDR1 is ENHRY and CDR2 is SYGVKD. Trimming removed 5 bases from V and 2 bases from J, with 10 bases in between. The CDR3 contains 13 residues. The DNA for the CDR3 is TGTGCCATCAGTTGGGCGGCTGCCTACGAGCAGTACTTC. Translated, it gives CAISWAAAYEQYF.